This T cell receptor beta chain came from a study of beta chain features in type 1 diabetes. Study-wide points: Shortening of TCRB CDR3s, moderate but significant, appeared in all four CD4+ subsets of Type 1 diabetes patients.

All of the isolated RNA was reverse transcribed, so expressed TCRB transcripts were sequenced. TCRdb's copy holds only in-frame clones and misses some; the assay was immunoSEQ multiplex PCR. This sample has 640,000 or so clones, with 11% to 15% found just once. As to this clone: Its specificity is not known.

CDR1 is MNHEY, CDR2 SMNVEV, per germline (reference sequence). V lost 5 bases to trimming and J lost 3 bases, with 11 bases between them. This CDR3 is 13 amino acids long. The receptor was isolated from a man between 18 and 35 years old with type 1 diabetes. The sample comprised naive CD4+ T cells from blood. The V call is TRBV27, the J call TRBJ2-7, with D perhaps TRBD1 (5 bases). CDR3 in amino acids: CASSGAAYYEQYF. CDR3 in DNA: TGTGCCAGCAGTGGGGCAGCATACTACGAGCAGTACTTC.